This T cell receptor (beta chain) was recovered during a study of T-cell reconstitution after alpha-beta-depleted transplantation in children. For TCRbeta, the library was prepared with unique molecular identifiers. TCRdb reanalysed the PCR reads using MiXCR and keeps one entry per CDR3 protein. The table lists around 600,000 distinct CDR3 sequences, over 15% of them singletons. Trimming shortened V by 0 bases and J by 4 bases, and 6 bases separated the two germline ends. CDR1 is MNHEY, CDR2 SMNVEV, per germline (reference sequence). The length of the CDR3 is 13 residues. This sequence joins TRBV27 and TRBJ2-5; D unclear. This specimen was PBMCs from the stem cell graft donor, taken from the stem cell graft. This receptor was obtained from a human donor who donated a stem cell graft to a child with acute myeloid leukemia. As DNA, the CDR3 is TGTGCCAGCAGTTTATCGTGGAGAGAGACCCAGTACTTC. This translates into CASSLSWRETQYF.